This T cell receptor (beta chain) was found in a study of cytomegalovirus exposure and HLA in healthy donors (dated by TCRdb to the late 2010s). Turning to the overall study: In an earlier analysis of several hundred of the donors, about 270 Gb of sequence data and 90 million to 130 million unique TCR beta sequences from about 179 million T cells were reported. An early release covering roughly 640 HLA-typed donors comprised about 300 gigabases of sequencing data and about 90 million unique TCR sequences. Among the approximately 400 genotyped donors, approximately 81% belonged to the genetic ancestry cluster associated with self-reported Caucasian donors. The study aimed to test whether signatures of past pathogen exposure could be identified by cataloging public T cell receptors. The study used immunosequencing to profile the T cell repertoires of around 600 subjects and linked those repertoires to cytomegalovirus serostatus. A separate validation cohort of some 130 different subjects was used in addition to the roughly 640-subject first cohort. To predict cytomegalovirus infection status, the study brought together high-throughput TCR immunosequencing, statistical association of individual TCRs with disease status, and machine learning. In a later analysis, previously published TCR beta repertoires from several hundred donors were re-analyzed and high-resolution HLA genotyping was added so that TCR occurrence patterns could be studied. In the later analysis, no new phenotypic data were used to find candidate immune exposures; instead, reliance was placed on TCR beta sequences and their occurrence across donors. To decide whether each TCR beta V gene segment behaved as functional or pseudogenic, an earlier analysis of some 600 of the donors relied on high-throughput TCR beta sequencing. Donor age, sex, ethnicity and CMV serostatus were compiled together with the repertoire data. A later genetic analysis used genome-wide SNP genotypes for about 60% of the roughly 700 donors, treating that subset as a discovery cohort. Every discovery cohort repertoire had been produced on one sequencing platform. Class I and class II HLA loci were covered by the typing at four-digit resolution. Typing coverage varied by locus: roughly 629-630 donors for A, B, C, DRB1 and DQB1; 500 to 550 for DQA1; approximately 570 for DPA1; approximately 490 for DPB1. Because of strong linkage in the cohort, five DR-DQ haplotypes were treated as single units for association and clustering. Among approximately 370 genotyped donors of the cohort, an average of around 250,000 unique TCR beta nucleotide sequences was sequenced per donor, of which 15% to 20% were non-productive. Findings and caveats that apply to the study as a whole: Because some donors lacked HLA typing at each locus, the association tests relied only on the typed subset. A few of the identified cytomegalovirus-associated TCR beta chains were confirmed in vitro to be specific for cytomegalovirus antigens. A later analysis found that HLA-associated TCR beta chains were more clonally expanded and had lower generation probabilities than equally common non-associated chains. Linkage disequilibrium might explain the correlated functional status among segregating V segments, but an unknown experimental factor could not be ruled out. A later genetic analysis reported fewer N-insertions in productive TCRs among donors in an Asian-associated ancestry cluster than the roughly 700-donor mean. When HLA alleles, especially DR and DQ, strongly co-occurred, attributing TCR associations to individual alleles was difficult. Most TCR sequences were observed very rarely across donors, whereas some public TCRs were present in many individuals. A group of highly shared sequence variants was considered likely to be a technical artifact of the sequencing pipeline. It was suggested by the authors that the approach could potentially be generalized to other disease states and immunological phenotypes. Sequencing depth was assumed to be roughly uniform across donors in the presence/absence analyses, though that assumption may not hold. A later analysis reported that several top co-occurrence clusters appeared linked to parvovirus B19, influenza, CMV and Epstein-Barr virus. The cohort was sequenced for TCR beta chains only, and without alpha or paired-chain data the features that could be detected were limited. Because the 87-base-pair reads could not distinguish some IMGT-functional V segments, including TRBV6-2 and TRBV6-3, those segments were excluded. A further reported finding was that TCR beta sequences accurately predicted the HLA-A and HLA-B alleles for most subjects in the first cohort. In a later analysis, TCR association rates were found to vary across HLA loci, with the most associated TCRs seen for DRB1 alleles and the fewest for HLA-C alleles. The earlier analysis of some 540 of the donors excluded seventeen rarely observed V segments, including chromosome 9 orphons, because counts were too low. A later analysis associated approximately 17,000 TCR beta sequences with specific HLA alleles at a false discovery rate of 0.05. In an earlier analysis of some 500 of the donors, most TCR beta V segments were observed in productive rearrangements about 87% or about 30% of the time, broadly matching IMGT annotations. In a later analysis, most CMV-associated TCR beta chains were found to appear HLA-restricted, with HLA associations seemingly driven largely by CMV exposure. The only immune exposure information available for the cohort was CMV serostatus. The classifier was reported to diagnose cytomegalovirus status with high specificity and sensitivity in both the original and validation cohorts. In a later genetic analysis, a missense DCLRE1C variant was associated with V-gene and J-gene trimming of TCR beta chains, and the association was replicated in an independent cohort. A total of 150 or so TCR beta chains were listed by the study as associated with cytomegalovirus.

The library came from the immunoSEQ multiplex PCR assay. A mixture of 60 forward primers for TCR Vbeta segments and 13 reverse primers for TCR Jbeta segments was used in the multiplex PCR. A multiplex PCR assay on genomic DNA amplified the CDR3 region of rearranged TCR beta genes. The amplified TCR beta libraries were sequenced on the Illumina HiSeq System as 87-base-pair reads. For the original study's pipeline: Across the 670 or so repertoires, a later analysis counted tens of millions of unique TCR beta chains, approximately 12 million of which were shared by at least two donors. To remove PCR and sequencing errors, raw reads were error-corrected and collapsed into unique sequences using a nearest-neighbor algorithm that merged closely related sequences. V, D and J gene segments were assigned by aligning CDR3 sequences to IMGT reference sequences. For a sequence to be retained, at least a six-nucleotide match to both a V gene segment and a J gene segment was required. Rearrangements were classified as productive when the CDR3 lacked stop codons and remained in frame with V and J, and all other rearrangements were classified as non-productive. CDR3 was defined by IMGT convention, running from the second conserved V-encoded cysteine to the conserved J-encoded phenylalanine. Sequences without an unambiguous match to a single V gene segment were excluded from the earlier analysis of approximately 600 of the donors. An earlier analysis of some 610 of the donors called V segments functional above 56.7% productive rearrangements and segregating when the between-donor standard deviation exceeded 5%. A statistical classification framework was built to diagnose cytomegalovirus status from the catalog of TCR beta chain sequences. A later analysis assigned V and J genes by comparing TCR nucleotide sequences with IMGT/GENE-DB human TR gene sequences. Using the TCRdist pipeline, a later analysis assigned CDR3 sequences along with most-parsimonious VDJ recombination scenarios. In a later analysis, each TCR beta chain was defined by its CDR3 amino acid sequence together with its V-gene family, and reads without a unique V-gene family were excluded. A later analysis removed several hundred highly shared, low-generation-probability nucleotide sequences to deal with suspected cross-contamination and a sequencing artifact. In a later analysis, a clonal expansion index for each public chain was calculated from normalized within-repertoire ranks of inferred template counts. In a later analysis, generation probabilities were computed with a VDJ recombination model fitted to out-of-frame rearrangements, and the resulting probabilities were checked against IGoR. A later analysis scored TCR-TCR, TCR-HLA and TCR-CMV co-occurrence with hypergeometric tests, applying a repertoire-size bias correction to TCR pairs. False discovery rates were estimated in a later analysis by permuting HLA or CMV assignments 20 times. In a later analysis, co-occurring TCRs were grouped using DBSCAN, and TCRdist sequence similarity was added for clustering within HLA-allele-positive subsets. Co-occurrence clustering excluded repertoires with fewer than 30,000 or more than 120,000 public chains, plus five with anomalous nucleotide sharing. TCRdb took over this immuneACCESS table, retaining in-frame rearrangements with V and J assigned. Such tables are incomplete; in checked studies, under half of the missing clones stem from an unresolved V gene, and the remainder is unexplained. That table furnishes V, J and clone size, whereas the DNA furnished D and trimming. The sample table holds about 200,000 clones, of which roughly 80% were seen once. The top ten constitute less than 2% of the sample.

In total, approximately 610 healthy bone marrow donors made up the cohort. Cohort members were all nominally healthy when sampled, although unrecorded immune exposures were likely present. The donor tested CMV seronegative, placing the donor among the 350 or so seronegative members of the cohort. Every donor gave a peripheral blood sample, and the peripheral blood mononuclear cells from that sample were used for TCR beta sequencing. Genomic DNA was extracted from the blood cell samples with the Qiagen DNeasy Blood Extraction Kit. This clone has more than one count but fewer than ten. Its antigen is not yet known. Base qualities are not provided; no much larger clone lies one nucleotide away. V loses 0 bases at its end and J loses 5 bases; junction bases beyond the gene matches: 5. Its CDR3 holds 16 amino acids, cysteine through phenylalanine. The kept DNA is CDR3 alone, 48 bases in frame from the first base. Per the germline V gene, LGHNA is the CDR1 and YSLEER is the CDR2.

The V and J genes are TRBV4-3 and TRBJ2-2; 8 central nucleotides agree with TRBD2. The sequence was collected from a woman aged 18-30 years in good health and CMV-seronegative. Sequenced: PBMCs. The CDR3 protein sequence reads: CASSQESSGYTGELFF. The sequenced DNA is TGCGCCAGCAGCCAAGAGTCTAGCGGGTATACCGGGGAGCTGTTTTTT.